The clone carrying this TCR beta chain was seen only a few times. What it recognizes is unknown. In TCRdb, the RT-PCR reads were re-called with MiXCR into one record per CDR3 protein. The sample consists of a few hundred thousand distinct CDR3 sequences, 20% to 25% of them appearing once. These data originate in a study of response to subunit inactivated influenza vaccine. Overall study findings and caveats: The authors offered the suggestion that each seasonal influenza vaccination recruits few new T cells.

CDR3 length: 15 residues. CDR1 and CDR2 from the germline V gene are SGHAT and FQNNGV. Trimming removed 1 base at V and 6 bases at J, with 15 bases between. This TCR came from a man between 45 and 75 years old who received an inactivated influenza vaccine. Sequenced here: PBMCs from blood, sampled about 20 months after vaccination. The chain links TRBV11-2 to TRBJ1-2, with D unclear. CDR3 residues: CASSLAPRGGNGYTF. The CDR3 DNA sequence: TGTGCCAGCAGCTTAGCCCCTCGGGGTGGCAATGGCTACACCTTC.